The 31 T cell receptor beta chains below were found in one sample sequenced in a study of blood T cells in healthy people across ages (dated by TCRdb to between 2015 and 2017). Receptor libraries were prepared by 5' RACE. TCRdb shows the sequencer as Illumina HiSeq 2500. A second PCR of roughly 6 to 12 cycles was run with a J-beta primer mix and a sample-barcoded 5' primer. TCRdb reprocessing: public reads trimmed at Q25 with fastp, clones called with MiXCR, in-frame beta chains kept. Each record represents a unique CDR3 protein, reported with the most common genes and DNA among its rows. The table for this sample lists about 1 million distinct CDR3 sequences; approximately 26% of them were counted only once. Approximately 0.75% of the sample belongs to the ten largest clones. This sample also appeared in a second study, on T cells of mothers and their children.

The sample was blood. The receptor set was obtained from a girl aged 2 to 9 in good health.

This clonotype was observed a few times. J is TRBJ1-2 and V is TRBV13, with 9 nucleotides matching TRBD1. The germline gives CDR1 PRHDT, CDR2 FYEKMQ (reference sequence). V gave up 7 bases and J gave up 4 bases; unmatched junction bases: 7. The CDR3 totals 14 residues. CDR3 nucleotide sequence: TGTGCCAGCAACGGACAGGGGAATTTCTATGGCTACACCTTC. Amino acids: CASNGQGNFYGYTF.

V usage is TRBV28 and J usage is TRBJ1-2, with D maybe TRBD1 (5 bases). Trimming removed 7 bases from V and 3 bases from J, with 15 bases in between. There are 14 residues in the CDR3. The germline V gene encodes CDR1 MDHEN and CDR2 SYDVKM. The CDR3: CASNKIGRDYGYTF. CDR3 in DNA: TGTGCCAGCAACAAAATAGGCAGGGACTATGGCTACACCTTC.

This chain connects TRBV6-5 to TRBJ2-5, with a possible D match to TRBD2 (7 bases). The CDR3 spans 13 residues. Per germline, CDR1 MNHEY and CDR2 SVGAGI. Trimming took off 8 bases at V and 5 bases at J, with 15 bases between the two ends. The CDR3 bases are TGTGCCAGCTTTAGGGGGGGCGGGGAGACCCAGTACTTC. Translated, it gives CASFRGGGETQYF.

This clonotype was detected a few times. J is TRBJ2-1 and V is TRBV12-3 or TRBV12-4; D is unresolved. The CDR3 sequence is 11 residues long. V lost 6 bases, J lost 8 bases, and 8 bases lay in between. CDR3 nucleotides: TGTGCCAGCAGCCGTTGGGATGAGCAGTTCTTC. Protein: CASSRWDEQFF.

CDR3 DNA: TGCAGTGCTAGGGTCCTACTAGCGGGAGGAGACAATGAGCAGTTCTTC. Encoded protein: CSARVLLAGGDNEQFF. The J gene is TRBJ2-1, the V gene TRBV20-1, with TRBD2 identical over 12 bases. Germline trimming cut 3 bases from V and 5 bases from J; bases unmatched to any gene: 8. In germline, CDR1 is DFQATT, CDR2 SNEGSKA (reference sequence). This CDR3 region has 16 residues.

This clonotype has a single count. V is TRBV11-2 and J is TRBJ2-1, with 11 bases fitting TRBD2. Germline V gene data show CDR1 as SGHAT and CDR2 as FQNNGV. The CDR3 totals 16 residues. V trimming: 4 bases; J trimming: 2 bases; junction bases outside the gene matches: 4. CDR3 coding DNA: TGTGCCAGCAGCTCCCTAGCGGGGGGTACCTACAATGAGCAGTTCTTC. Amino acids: CASSSLAGGTYNEQFF.

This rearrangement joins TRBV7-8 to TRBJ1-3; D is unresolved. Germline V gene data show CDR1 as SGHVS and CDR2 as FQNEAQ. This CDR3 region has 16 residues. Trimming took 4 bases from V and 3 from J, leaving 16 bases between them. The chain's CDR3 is CASSYPEGLDGNTIYF. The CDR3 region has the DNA TGTGCCAGCAGCTACCCCGAGGGCTTAGATGGAAACACCATATATTTT.

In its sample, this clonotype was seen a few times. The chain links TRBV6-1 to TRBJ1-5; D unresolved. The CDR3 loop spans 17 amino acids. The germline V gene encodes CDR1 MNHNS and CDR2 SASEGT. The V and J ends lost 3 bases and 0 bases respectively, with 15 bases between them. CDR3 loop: CASSELDLLYSNQPQHF. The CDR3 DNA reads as TGTGCCAGCAGTGAGTTAGACCTTCTTTATAGCAATCAGCCCCAGCATTTT.

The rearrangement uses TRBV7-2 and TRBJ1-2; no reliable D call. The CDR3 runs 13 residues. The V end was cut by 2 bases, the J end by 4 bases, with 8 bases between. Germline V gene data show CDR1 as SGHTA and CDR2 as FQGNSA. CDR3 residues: CASSLPTAYGYTF. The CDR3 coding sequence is TGTGCCAGCAGCTTACCGACGGCCTATGGCTACACCTTC.

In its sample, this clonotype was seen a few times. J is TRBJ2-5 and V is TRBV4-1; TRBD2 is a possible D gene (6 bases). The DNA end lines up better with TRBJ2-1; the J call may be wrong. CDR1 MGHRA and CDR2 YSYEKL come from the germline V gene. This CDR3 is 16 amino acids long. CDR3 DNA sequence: TGCGCCAGCAGCCGAAGGGGTAGCGGAGATTACAATGAGCAGTTCTTC. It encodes CASSRRGSGDYNEQFF.

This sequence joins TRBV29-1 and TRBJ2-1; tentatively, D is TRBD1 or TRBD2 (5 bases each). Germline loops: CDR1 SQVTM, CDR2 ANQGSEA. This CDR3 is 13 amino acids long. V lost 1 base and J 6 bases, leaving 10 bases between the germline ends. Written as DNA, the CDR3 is TGCAGCGTTGAAGCACGGGGCCTCAATGAGCAGTTCTTC. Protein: CSVEARGLNEQFF.

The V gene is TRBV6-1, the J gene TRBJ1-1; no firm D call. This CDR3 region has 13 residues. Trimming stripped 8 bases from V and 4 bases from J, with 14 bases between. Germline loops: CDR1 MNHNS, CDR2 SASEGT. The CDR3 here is CASPAKGITEAFF. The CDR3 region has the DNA TGTGCCAGCCCCGCAAAAGGGATCACTGAAGCTTTCTTT.

The CDR3 loop is CASSAFLAGGYNEQFF. CDR3 nucleotides: TGTGCCAGCAGTGCCTTCCTAGCGGGGGGGTACAATGAGCAGTTCTTC. V gene TRBV6-1 combines with J gene TRBJ2-1; 12 bases are shared with TRBD2. The length of the CDR3 is 16 residues. The ends lost 4 bases at V and 4 bases at J; junction bases unmatched: 5. The germline V gene encodes CDR1 MNHNS and CDR2 SASEGT.

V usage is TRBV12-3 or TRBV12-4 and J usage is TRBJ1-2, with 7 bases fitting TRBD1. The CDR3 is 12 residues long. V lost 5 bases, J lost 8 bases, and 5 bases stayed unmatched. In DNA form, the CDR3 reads TGTGCCAGCAGTCCACGGGACAGCGGCTACACCTTC. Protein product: CASSPRDSGYTF.

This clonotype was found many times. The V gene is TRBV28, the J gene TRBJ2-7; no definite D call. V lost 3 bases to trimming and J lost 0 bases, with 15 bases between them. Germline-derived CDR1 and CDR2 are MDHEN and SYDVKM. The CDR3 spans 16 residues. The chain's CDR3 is CASSFTLAGDSYEQYF. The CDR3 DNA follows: TGTGCCAGCAGTTTCACTCTCGCAGGAGACTCCTACGAGCAGTACTTC.

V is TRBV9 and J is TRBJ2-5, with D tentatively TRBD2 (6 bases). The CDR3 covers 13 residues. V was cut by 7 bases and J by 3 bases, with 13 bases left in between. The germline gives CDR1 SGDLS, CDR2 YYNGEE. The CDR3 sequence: CASVPGVEETQYF. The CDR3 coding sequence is TGTGCCAGCGTACCGGGAGTCGAAGAGACCCAGTACTTC.

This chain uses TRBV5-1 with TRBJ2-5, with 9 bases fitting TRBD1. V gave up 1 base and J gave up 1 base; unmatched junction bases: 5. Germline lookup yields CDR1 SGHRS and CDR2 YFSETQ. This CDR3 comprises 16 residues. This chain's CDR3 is CASSLSQGQGQETQYF. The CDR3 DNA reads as TGCGCCAGCAGCTTGTCCCAGGGACAGGGCCAAGAGACCCAGTACTTC.

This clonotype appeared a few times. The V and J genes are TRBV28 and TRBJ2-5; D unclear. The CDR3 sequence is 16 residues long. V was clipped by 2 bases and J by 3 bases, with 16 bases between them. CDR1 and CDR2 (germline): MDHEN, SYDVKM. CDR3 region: CASSLKATLWKETQYF. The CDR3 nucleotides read TGTGCCAGCAGTTTAAAGGCAACGTTGTGGAAAGAGACCCAGTACTTC.

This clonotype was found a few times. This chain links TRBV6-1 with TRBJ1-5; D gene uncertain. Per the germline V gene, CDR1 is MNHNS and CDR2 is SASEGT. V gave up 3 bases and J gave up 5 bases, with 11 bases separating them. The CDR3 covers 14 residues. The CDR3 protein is CASSDGSKDQPQHF. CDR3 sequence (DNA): TGTGCCAGCAGTGACGGGTCCAAGGATCAGCCCCAGCATTTT.

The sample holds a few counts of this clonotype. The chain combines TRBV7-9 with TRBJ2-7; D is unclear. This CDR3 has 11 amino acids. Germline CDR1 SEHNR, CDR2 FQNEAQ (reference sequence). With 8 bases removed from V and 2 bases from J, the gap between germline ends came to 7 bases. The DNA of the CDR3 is TGTGCCAGCTACCATCCCTACGAGCAGTACTTC. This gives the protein CASYHPYEQYF. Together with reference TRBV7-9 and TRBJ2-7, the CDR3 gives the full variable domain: DTGVSQNPRHKITKRGQNVTFRCDPISEHNRLYWYRQTLGQGPEFLTYFQNEAQLEKSRLLSDRFSAERPKGSFSTLEIQRTEQGDSAMYLCASYHPYEQYFGPGTRLTVT.

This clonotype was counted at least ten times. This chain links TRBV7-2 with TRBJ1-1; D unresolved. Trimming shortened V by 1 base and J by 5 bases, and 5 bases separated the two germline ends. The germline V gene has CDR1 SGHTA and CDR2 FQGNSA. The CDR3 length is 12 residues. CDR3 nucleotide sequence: TGTGCCAGCAGCTTAGGTTGGACTGAAGCTTTCTTT. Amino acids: CASSLGWTEAFF. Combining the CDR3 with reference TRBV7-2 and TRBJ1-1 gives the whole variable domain GAGVSQSPSNKVTEKGKDVELRCDPISGHTALYWYRQSLGQGLEFLIYFQGNSAPDKSGLPSDRFSAERTGGSVSTLTIQRTQQEDSAVYLCASSLGWTEAFFGQGTRLTVV.

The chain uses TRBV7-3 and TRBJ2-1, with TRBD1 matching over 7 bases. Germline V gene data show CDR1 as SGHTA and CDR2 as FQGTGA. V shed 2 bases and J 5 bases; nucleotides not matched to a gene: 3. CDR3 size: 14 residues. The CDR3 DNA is TGTGCCAGCAGCTTACAGGGGGTCCACAATGAGCAGTTCTTC. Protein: CASSLQGVHNEQFF.

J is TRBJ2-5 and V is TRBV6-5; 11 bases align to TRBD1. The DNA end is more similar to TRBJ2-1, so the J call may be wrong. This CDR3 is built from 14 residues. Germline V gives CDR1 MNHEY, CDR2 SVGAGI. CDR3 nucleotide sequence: TGTGCCACCGGGGAGGACAGGGGGCTGAATGAGCAGTTCTTC. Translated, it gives CATGEDRGLNEQFF.

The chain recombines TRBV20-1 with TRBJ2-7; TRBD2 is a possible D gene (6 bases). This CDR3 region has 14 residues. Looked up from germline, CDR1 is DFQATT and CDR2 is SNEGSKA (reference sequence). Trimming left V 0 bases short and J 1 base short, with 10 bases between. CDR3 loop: CSARDSGLSYEQYF. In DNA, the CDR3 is TGCAGTGCTAGAGACTCGGGACTTTCCTACGAGCAGTACTTC.

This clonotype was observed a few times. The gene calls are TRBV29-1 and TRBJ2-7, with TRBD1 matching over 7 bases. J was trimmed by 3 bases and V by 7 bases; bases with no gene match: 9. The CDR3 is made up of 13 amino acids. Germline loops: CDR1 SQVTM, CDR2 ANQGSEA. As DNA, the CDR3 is TGCAGCGCCGTAACAGGGGAAAACTACGAGCAGTACTTC. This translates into CSAVTGENYEQYF.

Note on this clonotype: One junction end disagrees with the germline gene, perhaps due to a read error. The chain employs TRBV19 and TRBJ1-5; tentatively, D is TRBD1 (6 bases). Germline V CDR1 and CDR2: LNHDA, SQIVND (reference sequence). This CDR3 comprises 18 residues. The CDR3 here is CASSLPKQGEGSNPPQHF. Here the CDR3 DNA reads TGTGCCAGTAGTTTGCCCAAACAGGGAGAAGGGAGCAATCCGCCCCAGCATTTT.

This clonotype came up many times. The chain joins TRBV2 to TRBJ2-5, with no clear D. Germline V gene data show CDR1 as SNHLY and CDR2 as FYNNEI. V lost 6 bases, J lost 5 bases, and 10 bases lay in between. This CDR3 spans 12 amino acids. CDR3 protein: CASSSEWETQYF. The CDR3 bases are TGTGCCAGCAGCAGTGAGTGGGAGACCCAGTACTTC.

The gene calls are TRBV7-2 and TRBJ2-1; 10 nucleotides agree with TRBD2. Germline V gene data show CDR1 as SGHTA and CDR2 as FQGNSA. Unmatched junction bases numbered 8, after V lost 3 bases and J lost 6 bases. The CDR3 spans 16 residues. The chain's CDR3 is CASSLTLAGDANEQFF. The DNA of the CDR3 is TGTGCCAGCAGCTTGACGCTAGCGGGAGATGCCAATGAGCAGTTCTTC.

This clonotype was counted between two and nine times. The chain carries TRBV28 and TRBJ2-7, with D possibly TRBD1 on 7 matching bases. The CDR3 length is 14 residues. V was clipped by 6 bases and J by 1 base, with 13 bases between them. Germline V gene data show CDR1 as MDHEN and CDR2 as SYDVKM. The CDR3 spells CASRTSGGSYEQYF. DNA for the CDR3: TGTGCCAGCAGGACATCAGGGGGGTCCTACGAGCAGTACTTC.

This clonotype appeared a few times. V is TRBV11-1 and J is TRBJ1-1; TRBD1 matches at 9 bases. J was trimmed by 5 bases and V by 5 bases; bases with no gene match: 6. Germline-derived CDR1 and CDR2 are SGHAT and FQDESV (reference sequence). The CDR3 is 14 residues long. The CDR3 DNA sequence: TGTGCCAGCAGCGCCGGACAGGGGTGGACTGAAGCTTTCTTT. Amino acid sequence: CASSAGQGWTEAFF.

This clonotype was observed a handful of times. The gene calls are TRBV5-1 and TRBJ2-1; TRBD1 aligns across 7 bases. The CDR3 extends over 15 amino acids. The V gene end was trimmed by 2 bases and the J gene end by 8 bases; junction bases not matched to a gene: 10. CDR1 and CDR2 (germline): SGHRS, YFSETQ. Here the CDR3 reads CASSFRTGRGHEQFF. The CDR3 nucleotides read TGCGCCAGCAGCTTCCGGACAGGACGTGGGCATGAGCAGTTCTTC.